This note documents a single T cell receptor (beta chain) sequence. The sample originates from a study of blood T cell repertoires in COVID-19. About the research overall: The samples span acute and convalescent COVID-19 from the United States, Italy and Spain.

Authors' analysis steps: Estimates of nucleated cell counts were drawn from the amplification of reference gene primers. The data were produced by immunoSEQ multiplex PCR, yet TCRdb's version contains in-frame clones alone and is incomplete. The DNA gave D and trimming, while V, J and clone size come from that table. The sample yields over 200,000 clones, roughly 87% seen once. Unmatched junction bases numbered 8, after V lost 2 bases and J lost 9 bases. Germline assignment: CDR1 SGHNT and CDR2 YYREEE (reference sequence). The CDR3 runs to 13 residues. This TCR came from a middle-aged man with active or convalescent COVID-19. Source material: peripheral blood. This rearrangement joins TRBV5-4 to TRBJ2-7, with 7 bases lining up with TRBD1. The CDR3 loop is CASSFHRGAGQYF. DNA of the CDR3: TGTGCCAGCAGCTTTCACAGGGGAGCAGGGCAGTACTTC.